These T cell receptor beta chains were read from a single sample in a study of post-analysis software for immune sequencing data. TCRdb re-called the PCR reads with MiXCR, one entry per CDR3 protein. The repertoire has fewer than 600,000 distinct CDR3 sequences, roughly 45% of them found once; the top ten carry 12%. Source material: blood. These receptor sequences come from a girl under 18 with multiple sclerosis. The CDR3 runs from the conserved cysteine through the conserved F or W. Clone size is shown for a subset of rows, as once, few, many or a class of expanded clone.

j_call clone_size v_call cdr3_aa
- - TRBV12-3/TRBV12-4 CASSPHRGAEETQYF
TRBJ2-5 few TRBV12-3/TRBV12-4 CASSLGIGSGRREETQYF
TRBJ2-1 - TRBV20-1 CSARVSLDCSEQFF
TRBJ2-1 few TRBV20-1 CSAPGPIATDEQFF
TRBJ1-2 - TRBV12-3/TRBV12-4 CASSLRGHLRGYTF
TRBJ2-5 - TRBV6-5 CASSFGATTQETQYF
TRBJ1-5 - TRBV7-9 CASSLRLGSDQPQHF
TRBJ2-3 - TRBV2 CASSEYGRKVDTQYF
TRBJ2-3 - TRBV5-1 CASSLRTGSNTDTQYF
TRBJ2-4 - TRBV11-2 CASSLEGLDIQYF
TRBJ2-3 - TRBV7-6 CAGTLRGQGKTDTQYF
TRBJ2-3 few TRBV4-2 CASSQVGSGRDTQYF
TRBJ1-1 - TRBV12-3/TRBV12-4 CASSPGQGAEAFF
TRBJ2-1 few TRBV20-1 CSATGLAGGLLPRDEQFF
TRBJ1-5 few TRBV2 CASTRDRGVGQPQHF
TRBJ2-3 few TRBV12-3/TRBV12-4 CASSFHNRGGTDTQYF